There are many counts of the clone carrying this T cell receptor (beta chain). Its antigen is unknown. The data were obtained in a study of Graves' ophthalmopathy and Graves' hyperthyroidism. V was pared by 10 bases and J by 2 bases, with 9 bases between. The germline CDR1 and CDR2 sequences are LNHDA and SQIVND (reference sequence). This CDR3 has 13 residues. The authors amplified TCR beta CDR3 regions from RNA transcripts. HTBI primers primed a first-round RT-PCR, and a second-round multiplex PCR followed. TCRdb itself ran the multiplex PCR reads through MiXCR, one entry per CDR3 protein. The profile shows about 700,000 distinct CDR3 sequences, approximately 40% of them singletons. Fresh peripheral blood, roughly 10 ml, was the PBMC source. Study-wide results and caveats: The model reached around 64% sensitivity and about 72% specificity for predicting ophthalmopathy progression.

The sequence came from an adult man with Graves' ophthalmopathy. The chain carries TRBV19 and TRBJ2-6; D ambiguous. The specimen was peripheral blood. The CDR3 protein is CATLDPGANVLTF. DNA for the CDR3: TGTGCCACTCTAGACCCTGGGGCCAACGTCCTGACTTTC.